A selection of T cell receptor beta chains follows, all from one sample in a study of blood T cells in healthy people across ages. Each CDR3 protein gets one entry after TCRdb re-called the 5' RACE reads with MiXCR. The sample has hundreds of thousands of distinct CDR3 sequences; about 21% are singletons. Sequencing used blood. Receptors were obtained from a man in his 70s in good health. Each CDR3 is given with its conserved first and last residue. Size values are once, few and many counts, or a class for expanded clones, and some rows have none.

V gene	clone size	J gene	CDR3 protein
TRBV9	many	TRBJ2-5	CASSVASGEQETQYF
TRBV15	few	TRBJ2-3	CATSRESPDTQYF
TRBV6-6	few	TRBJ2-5	CASNSIEGLETQYF
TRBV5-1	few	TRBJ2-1	CASSQTSVLYNEQFF
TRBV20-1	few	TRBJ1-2	CSATREGGYTF
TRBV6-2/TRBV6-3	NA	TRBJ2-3	CASIPGTGEADTQYF
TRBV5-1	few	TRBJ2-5	CASSLESGRRRETQYF
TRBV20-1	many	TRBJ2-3	CSARDALTDTQYF
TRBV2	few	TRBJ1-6	CASSGIDSPLHF
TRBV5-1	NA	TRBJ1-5	CASSERPDSNQPQHF
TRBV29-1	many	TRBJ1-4	CSAESGGEKLFF
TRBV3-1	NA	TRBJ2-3	CASSQGLGSDTQYF
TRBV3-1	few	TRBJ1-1	CASSPAGQANTEAFF
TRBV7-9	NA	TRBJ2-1	CASSWIQSSLYNEQFF
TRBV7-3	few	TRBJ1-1	CASSLRGRNTEAFF
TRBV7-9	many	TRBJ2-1	CASSLGDRGSDEQFF
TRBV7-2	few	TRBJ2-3	CASSLGREDTQYF
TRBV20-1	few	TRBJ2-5	CSASPRTSGRFGETQYF
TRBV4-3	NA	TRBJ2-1	CASSQVSVSYNEQFF
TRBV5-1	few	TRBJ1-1	CASSLVQGANTEAFF
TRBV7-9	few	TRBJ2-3	CASSWRGGGSDTQYF